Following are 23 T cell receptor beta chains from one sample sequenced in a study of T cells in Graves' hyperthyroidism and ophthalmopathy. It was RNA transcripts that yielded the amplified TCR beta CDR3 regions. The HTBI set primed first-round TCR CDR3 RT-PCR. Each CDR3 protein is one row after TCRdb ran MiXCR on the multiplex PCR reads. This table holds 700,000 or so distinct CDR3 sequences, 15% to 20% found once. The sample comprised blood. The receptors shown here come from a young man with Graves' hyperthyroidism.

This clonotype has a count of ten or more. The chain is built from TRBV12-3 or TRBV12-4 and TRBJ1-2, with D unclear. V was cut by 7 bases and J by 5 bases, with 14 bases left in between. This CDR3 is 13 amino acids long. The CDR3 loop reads CASTLTTGYGYTF. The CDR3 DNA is TGTGCCAGCACCCTGACAACTGGGTATGGCTACACCTTC.

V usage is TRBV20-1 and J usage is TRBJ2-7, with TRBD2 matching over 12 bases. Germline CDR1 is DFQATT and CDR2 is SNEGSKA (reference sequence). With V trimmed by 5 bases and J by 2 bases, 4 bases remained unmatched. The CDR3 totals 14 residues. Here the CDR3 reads CSAYRLAGAYEQYF. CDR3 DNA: TGCAGTGCTTACCGACTAGCGGGAGCCTACGAGCAGTACTTC.

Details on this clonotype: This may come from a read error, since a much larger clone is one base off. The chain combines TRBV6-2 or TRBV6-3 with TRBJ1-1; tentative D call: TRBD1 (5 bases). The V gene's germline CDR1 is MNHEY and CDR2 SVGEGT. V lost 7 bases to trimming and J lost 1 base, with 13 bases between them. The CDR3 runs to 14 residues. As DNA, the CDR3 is TGTGCCAGCATCGTGGCGGGGCCGAACACTGAAGCTTTCTTT. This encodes CASIVAGPNTEAFF.

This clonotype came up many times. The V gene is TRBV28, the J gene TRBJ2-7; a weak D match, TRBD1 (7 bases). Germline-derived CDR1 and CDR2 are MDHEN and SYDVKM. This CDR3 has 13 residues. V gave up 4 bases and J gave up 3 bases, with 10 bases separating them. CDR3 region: CASSSGGRYEQYF. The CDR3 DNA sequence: TGTGCCAGCAGTTCAGGGGGGCGCTACGAGCAGTACTTC.

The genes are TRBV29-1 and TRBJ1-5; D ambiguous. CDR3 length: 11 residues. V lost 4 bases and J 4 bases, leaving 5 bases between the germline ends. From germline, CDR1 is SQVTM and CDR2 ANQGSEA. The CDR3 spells CSVGSNQPQHF. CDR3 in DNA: TGCAGCGTTGGGTCTAATCAGCCCCAGCATTTT.

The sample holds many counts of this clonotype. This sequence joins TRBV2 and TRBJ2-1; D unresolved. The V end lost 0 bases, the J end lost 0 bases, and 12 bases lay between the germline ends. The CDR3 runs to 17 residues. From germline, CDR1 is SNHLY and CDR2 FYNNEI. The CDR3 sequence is CASSEADDWDSYNEQFF. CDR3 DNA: TGTGCCAGCAGTGAAGCCGATGACTGGGACTCCTACAATGAGCAGTTCTTC.

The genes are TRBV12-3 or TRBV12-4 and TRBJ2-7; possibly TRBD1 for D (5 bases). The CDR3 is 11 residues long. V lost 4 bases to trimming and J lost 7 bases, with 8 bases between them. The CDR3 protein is CASSWGWEQYF. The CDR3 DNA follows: TGTGCCAGCAGTTGGGGCTGGGAGCAGTACTTC.

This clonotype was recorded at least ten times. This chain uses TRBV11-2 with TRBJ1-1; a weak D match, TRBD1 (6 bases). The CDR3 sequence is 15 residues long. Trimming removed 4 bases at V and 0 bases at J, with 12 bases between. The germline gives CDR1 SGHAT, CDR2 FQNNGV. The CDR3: CASSSRGAVNTEAFF. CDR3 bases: TGTGCCAGCAGCTCAAGGGGGGCGGTGAACACTGAAGCTTTCTTT.

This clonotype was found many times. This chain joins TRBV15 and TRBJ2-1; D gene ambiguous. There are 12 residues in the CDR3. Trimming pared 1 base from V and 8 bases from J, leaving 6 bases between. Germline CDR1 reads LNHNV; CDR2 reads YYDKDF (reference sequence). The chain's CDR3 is CATSRGWDEQFF. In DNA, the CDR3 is TGTGCCACCAGCAGAGGATGGGATGAGCAGTTCTTC.

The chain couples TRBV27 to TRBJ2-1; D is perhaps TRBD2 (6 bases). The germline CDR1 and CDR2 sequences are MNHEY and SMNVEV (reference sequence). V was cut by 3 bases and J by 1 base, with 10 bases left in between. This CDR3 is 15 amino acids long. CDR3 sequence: CASSFYGGSYNEQFF. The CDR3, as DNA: TGTGCCAGCAGTTTTTACGGGGGATCCTACAATGAGCAGTTCTTC.

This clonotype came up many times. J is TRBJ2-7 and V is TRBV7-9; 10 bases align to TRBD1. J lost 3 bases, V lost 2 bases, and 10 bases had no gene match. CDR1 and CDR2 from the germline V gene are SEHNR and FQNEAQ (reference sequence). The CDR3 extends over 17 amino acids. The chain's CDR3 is CASSLLPGQGGVYEQYF. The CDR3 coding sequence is TGTGCCAGCAGCTTACTCCCTGGACAGGGGGGCGTCTACGAGCAGTACTTC. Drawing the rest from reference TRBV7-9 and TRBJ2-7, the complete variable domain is DTGVSQNPRHKITKRGQNVTFRCDPISEHNRLYWYRQTLGQGPEFLTYFQNEAQLEKSRLLSDRFSAERPKGSFSTLEIQRTEQGDSAMYLCASSLLPGQGGVYEQYFGPGTRLTVT.

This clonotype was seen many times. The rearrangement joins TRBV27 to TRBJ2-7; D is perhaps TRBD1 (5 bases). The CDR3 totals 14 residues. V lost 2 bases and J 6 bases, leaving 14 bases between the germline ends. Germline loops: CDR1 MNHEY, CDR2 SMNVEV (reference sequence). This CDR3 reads CASSLVGRSGEQYF. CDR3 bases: TGTGCCAGCAGTTTAGTGGGGCGGAGTGGCGAGCAGTACTTC.

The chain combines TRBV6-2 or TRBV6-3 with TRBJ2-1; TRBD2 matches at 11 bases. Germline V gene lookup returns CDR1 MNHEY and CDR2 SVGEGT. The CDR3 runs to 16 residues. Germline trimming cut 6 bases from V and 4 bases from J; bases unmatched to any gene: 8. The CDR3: CASSLAASGRYNEQFF. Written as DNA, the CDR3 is TGTGCCAGCAGCTTGGCCGCTAGCGGGAGGTACAATGAGCAGTTCTTC.

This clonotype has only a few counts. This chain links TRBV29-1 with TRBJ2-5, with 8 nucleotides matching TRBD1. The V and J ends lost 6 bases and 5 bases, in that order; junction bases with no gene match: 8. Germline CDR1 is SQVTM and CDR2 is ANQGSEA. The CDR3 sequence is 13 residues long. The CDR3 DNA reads TGCAGCGTCAGGACAGGGAAGGATGAGACCCAGTACTTC. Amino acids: CSVRTGKDETQYF.

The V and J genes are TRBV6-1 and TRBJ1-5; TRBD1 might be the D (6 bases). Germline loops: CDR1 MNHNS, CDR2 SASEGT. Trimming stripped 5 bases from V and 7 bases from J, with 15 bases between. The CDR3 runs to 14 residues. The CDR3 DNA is TGTGCCAGCAGTCCGCGAGGGGGACGCCAGCCCCAGCATTTT. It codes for CASSPRGGRQPQHF.

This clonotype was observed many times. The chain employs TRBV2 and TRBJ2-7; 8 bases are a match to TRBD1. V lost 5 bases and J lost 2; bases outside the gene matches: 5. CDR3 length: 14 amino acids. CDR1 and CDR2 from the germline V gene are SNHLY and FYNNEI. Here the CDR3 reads CASSPLGQAYEQYF. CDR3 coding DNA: TGTGCCAGCAGTCCTCTGGGACAGGCCTACGAGCAGTACTTC.

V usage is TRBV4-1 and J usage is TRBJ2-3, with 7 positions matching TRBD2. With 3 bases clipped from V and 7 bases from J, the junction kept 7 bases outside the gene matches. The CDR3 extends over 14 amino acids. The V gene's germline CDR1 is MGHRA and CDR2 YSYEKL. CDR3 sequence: CASSQGTGRYTQYF. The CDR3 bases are TGCGCCAGCAGCCAGGGGACCGGGAGGTATACGCAGTATTTT.

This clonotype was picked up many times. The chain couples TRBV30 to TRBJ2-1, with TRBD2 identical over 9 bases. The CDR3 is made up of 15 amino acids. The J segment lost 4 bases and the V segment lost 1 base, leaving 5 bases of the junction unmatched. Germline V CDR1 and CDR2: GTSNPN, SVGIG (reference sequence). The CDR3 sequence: CAWSGSSGSYNEQFF. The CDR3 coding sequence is TGTGCCTGGAGTGGAAGTAGCGGGAGTTACAATGAGCAGTTCTTC.

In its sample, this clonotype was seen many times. CDR3 sequence: CASSLTRGLYGYTF. The DNA for the CDR3 is TGTGCCAGCAGTTTGACGAGGGGACTCTATGGCTACACCTTC. This chain links TRBV28 with TRBJ1-2, with a weak D call TRBD1 (5 bases). This CDR3 is built from 14 residues. Trimming cost V 3 bases and J 4 bases, with 12 bases left between them. Germline loops: CDR1 MDHEN, CDR2 SYDVKM.

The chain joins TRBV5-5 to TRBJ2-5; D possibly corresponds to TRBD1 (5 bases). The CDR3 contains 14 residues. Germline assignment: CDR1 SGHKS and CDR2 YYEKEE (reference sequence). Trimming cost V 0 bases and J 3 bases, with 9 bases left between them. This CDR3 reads CASSLAGQEETQYF. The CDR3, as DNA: TGTGCCAGCAGCTTGGCTGGACAAGAAGAGACCCAGTACTTC.

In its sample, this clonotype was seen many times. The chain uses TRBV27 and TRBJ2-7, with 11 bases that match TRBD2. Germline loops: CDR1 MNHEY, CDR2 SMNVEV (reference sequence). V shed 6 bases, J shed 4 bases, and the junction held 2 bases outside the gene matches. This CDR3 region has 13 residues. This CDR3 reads CASSWTSGYEQYF. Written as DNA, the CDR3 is TGTGCCAGCAGCTGGACTAGCGGGTACGAGCAGTACTTC.

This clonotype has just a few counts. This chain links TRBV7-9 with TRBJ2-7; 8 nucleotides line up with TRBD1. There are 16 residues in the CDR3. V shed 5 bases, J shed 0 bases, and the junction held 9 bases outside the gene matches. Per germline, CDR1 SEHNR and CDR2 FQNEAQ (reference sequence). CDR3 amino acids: CASSPRTGFTSYEQYF. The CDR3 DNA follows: TGTGCCAGCAGCCCTCGGACAGGGTTTACCTCCTACGAGCAGTACTTC.

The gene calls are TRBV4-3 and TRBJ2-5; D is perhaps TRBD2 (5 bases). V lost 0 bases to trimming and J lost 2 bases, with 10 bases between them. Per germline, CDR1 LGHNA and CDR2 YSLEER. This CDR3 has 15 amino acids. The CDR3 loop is CASSQDERRQETQYF. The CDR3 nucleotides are TGCGCCAGCAGCCAAGACGAGCGGAGACAAGAGACCCAGTACTTC.